Reported below is one T cell receptor (beta chain). Its antigen is unknown. The data originate from a study of CD8 T cells in Susac syndrome. V lost 5 bases to trimming and J lost 1 base, with 12 bases between them. The CDR3 runs 13 residues. Germline lookup yields CDR1 DFQATT and CDR2 SNEGSKA (reference sequence). CD8+ and CD4+ T cells from blood underwent TCR beta sequencing, which was carried out in a high-throughput format. A quantity of about 0.45 to 1 ug RNA underwent reverse transcription using random hexamers. TCRdb re-called the immunoSEQ multiplex PCR reads with MiXCR, one entry per CDR3 protein. Of roughly 88,000 distinct CDR3 sequences in the sample, roughly 96% are singletons; the top ten hold approximately 0.42%. Study observations and caveats: The number of Susac-specific public clones found was roughly 16 in total CD8+ repertoires and a few in CD8+ TEMRA repertoires. The greatest CD8+ clonal expansion in Susac occurred in TEMRA cells and in active patients.

The sample was CD8+ T cells from PBMCs. The chain joins TRBV20-1 to TRBJ2-7; tentative D call: TRBD1 (6 bases). The TCR was taken from a human donor with Susac syndrome. The CDR3 DNA follows: TGCAGTGCTGACGGTGGGACATCCTACGAGCAGTACTTC. Translation gives CSADGGTSYEQYF.